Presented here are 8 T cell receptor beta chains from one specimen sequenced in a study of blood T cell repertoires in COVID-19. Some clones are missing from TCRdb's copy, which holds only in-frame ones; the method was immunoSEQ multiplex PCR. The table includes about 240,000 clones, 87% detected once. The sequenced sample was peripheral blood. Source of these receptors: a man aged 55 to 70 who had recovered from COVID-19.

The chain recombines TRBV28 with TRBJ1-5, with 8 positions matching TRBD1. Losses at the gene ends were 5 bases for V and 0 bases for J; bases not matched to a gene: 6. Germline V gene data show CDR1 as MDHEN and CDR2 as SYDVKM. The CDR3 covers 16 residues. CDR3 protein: CASSRTGGYSNQPQHF. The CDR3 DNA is TGTGCCAGCAGTAGAACAGGGGGATATAGCAATCAGCCCCAGCATTTT.

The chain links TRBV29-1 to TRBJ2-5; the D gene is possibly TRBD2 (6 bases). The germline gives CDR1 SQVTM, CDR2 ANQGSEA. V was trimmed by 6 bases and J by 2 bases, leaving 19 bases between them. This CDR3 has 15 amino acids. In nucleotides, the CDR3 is TGCAGCGTGGAAACCCCTTTAGCGGTGCAAGAGACCCAGTACTTC. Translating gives CSVETPLAVQETQYF.

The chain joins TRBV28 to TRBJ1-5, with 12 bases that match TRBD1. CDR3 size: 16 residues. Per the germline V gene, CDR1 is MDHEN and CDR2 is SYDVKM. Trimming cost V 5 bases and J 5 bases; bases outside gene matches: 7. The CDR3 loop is CASSVSGTGGYQPQHF. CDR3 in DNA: TGTGCCAGCAGTGTTTCCGGGACAGGGGGCTATCAGCCCCAGCATTTT.

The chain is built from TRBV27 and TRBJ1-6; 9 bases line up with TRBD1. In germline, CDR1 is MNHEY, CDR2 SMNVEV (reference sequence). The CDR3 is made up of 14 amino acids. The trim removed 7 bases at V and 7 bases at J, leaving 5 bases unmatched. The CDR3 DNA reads TGTGCCAGCAACCGGGACAGGGTCAATTCACCCCTCCACTTT. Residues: CASNRDRVNSPLHF.

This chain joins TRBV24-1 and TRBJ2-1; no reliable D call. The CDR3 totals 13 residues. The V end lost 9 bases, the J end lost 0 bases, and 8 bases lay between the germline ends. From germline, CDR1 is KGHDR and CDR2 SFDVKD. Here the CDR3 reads CATRPSSYNEQFF. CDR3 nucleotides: TGTGCCACCCGTCCGAGCTCCTACAATGAGCAGTTCTTC.

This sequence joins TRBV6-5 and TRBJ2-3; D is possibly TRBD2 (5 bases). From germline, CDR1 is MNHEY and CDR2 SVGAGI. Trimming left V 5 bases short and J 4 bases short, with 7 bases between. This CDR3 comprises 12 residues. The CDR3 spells CASSRDPDTQYF. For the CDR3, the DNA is TGTGCCAGCAGTCGGGATCCAGATACGCAGTATTTT.

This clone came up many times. CDR3: CASSFRSALFF. The CDR3 DNA sequence: TGTGCCAGCAGCTTCAGGTCCGCGCTGTTTTTT. The chain employs TRBV5-8 and TRBJ2-2; D not resolved. In germline, CDR1 is SGHTS, CDR2 YDEGEE. CDR3 length: 11 residues. The germline V and J ends were trimmed by 2 bases and 13 bases, with 9 bases remaining between them.

The CDR3 region is CASRLGTGSTDTQYF. The CDR3, as DNA: TGCGCCAGCAGACTCGGCACGGGTAGCACAGATACGCAGTATTTT. The gene calls are TRBV5-1 and TRBJ2-3; D not resolved. V was pared by 5 bases and J by 0 bases, with 13 bases between. CDR1 SGHRS and CDR2 YFSETQ come from the germline V gene. The CDR3 consists of 15 residues.